This T cell receptor beta chain was sequenced in a study of blood T cell repertoires in COVID-19. CDR1 is MNHEY and CDR2 is SVGAGI in the germline V gene. With 4 bases clipped from V and 8 bases from J, the junction kept 7 bases outside the gene matches. The CDR3 has 14 amino acids. The method was immunoSEQ multiplex PCR; TCRdb's version includes in-frame clones alone and lacks a portion of them. The sample shows over 130,000 clones, 80% to 85% of them seen only once. V and J are TRBV6-5 and TRBJ1-4, with TRBD1 matching over 7 bases. The sequenced sample consisted of peripheral blood. The receptor's source is a man aged 25-45 years with COVID-19, enrolled during active disease. For the CDR3, the DNA is TGTGCCAGCAGTTCGACAGGGAGTAAGGAAAAACTGTTTTTT. Its protein product is CASSSTGSKEKLFF.